Shown below are 18 T cell receptor beta chains from a single sample sequenced in a study of Ad26.COV2.S vaccination and SARS-CoV-2 variants. Treatment reported: over 15 received Ad26.COV2.S at low or high dose, single or two shots; several received placebo; per-sample allocation not given. The study sampled participants on day 63 after the first vaccine or placebo injection. Assay used: immunoSEQ multiplex PCR; TCRdb lists only in-frame clones, some missing. This table holds about 440,000 clones, roughly 88% found once. The material was peripheral blood, obtained in a trial of Ad26.COV2.S vaccine versus placebo. The source is a person between 18 and 60 years old who received the Ad26.COV2.S COVID-19 vaccine or a placebo.

This chain uses TRBV7-2 with TRBJ2-7, with D perhaps matching TRBD2 (6 bases). V dropped 3 bases and J dropped 5 bases, with 11 bases sitting between them. Germline V gene lookup returns CDR1 SGHTA and CDR2 FQGNSA. This CDR3 has 13 residues. The CDR3 DNA reads as TGTGCCAGCAGCTTGCGGGGATTCAACGAGCAGTACTTC. This encodes CASSLRGFNEQYF.

This clone was seen a handful of times. V usage is TRBV2 and J usage is TRBJ2-1; 10 bases match TRBD2. J lost 9 bases, V lost 6 bases, and 8 bases had no gene match. The CDR3 has 14 residues. Per germline, CDR1 SNHLY and CDR2 FYNNEI. As DNA, the CDR3 is TGTGCCAGCAGAGGAACTAGCGGGAAAGGTGAGCAGTTCTTC. Residues: CASRGTSGKGEQFF. Based on the CDR3 plus reference TRBV2 and TRBJ2-1, the full variable domain is EPEVTQTPSHQVTQMGQEVILRCVPISNHLYFYWYRQILGQKVEFLVSFYNNEISEKSEIFDDQFSVERPDGSNFTLKIRSTKLEDSAMYFCASRGTSGKGEQFFGPGTRLTVL.

The CDR3 DNA is TGTGCCACCTTTACACCGAACTATGGCTACACCTTC. Its translation is CATFTPNYGYTF. The chain couples TRBV2 to TRBJ1-2; no firm D call. The germline V gene has CDR1 SNHLY and CDR2 FYNNEI. Trimming pared 10 bases from V and 2 bases from J, leaving 11 bases between. CDR3 length: 12 amino acids.

This sequence joins TRBV5-6 and TRBJ2-1; D is possibly TRBD2 (6 bases). The V gene lost 2 bases and the J gene lost 4 bases, with 10 bases spanning the gap. The V gene's germline CDR1 is SGHDT and CDR2 YYEEEE. The CDR3 sequence is 14 residues long. CDR3 DNA: TGTGCCAGCAGCTTAGCCGGGAGATACAATGAGCAGTTCTTC. This encodes CASSLAGRYNEQFF. The variable domain in full, completed from reference TRBV5-6 and TRBJ2-1, reads DAGVTQSPTHLIKTRGQQVTLRCSPKSGHDTVSWYQQALGQGPQFIFQYYEEEERQRGNFPDRFSGHQFPNYSSELNVNALLLGDSALYLCASSLAGRYNEQFFGPGTRLTVL.

V gene TRBV7-6 combines with J gene TRBJ1-5; D unresolved. CDR1 is SGHVS and CDR2 is FNYEAQ in the germline V gene. Trimming cost V 5 bases and J 9 bases, with 14 bases left between them. This CDR3 spans 13 amino acids. The CDR3 region is CASSPEGFGPQHF. The CDR3 DNA is TGTGCCAGCAGCCCGGAGGGATTTGGGCCCCAGCATTTT.

V gene TRBV27 combines with J gene TRBJ2-1, with a possible D match to TRBD2 (6 bases). V was clipped by 2 bases and J by 6 bases, with 8 bases between them. The V gene's germline CDR1 is MNHEY and CDR2 SMNVEV (reference sequence). The CDR3 contains 13 residues. The CDR3 sequence is CASSLGGFNEQFF. The CDR3 DNA is TGTGCCAGCAGTTTAGGGGGGTTCAATGAGCAGTTCTTC.

In this sample, this clone turned up a few times. The chain combines TRBV28 with TRBJ1-6; possibly TRBD1 for D (6 bases). From germline, CDR1 is MDHEN and CDR2 SYDVKM. V lost 9 bases to trimming and J lost 3 bases, with 12 bases between them. The CDR3 covers 14 residues. CDR3 loop: CASVPDSYNSPLHF. For the CDR3, the DNA is TGTGCCAGTGTTCCGGACAGCTATAATTCACCCCTCCACTTT.

The gene calls are TRBV30 and TRBJ1-1; 7 positions agree with TRBD1. Germline CDR1 GTSNPN, CDR2 SVGIG (reference sequence). The CDR3 has 15 residues. V was clipped by 3 bases and J by 4 bases; unmatched bases: 11. The CDR3 DNA follows: TGTGCCTGGAGCCTTCGACAGGGCTTTAGCACTGAAGCTTTCTTT. The encoded protein is CAWSLRQGFSTEAFF.

The V gene is TRBV7-8, the J gene TRBJ2-3; maybe TRBD2 (5 bases). V was pared by 5 bases and J by 5 bases, with 14 bases between. Germline assignment: CDR1 SGHVS and CDR2 FQNEAQ. This CDR3 has 14 residues. As DNA, the CDR3 is TGTGCCAGCAGCCCGCGGCTAGCCGGAGATACGCAGTATTTT. This encodes CASSPRLAGDTQYF.

Points on this clone: The junction departs from the called germline gene at one end, perhaps through a read error. V gene TRBV5-1 combines with J gene TRBJ2-3; 8 bases align to TRBD1. CDR3 length: 16 residues. Germline V lookup: CDR1 SGHRS, CDR2 YFSETQ. The CDR3 bases are TGCGCCAGCAACTTGTACAGGGGGTCAAACACAGATACGCAGTATTTT. Residues: CASNLYRGSNTDTQYF. Based on the CDR3 plus reference TRBV5-1 and TRBJ2-3, the full variable domain is KAGVTQTPRYLIKTRGQQVTLSCSPISGHRSVSWYQQTPGQGLQFLFEYFSETQRNKGNFPGRFSGRQFSNSRSEMNVSTLELGDSALYLCASNLYRGSNTDTQYFGPGTRLTVL.

This chain links TRBV10-1 with TRBJ2-7; no firm D call. The CDR3 covers 14 residues. Per the germline V gene, CDR1 is WNHNN and CDR2 is SYGVQD (reference sequence). Trimming stripped 4 bases from V and 2 bases from J, with 12 bases between. This chain's CDR3 is CASSVDIETYEQYF. The CDR3, as DNA: TGCGCCAGCAGTGTTGACATCGAAACCTACGAGCAGTACTTC.

The chain carries TRBV28 and TRBJ1-6, with D maybe TRBD1 (6 bases). V shed 5 bases and J shed 12 bases, with 20 bases lying between them. The CDR3 is 15 amino acids. In germline, CDR1 is MDHEN, CDR2 SYDVKM. The CDR3 loop is CASSPVDTGIEPLHF. The CDR3 region has the DNA TGTGCCAGCAGTCCCGTCGACACAGGGATAGAACCCCTCCACTTT.

This clone was detected ten times or more. CDR3 in amino acids: CASSLQSGDSSYEQYF. CDR3 nucleotides: TGTGCCAGCAGCCTACAAAGCGGGGACAGCTCCTACGAGCAGTACTTC. This rearrangement joins TRBV7-6 to TRBJ2-7; perhaps D is TRBD1 or TRBD2 (7 bases each). V was clipped by 5 bases and J by 0 bases, with 17 bases between them. The germline gives CDR1 SGHVS, CDR2 FNYEAQ. This CDR3 is 16 amino acids long.

The V gene is TRBV19, the J gene TRBJ2-5; no clear D gene. Germline V gene lookup returns CDR1 LNHDA and CDR2 SQIVND (reference sequence). The CDR3 runs 15 residues. V lost 4 bases to trimming and J lost 2 bases, with 14 bases between them. The CDR3 reads CASSTRVYRQETQYF. The CDR3 DNA reads as TGTGCCAGTAGTACCAGAGTTTACCGGCAAGAGACCCAGTACTTC.

The table lists this clone with a count of one. This chain joins TRBV5-6 and TRBJ2-7; D is perhaps TRBD2 (6 bases). Germline V lookup: CDR1 SGHDT, CDR2 YYEEEE. V gave up 0 bases and J gave up 3 bases, with 13 bases separating them. The CDR3 runs 15 residues. The CDR3 spells CASSLVREIHYEQYF. The CDR3 bases are TGTGCCAGCAGCTTGGTCCGGGAGATTCACTACGAGCAGTACTTC.

The gene calls are TRBV6-2 or TRBV6-3 and TRBJ2-5, with D possibly TRBD1 on 5 matching bases. Trimming removed 5 bases from V and 1 base from J, with 11 bases in between. The CDR3 sequence is 14 residues long. The germline V gene has CDR1 MNHEY and CDR2 SVGEGT. The CDR3 region has the DNA TGTGCCAGCAGTACCATAGGGGTCCAAGAGACCCAGTACTTC. Translation gives CASSTIGVQETQYF.

The V and J genes are TRBV28 and TRBJ2-3; 14 nucleotides line up with TRBD2. CDR1 and CDR2 (germline): MDHEN, SYDVKM. V was clipped by 6 bases and J by 3 bases; unmatched bases: 11. There are 18 residues in the CDR3. CDR3 coding DNA: TGTGCCAGCAGCGACCTAGGGACTAGCGGGAGTGGGACAGATACGCAGTATTTT. The encoded protein is CASSDLGTSGSGTDTQYF.

The chain has TRBV27 and TRBJ2-1, with TRBD1 matching 10 bases. This CDR3 has 16 residues. J lost 7 bases, V lost 5 bases, and 11 bases had no gene match. CDR1 MNHEY and CDR2 SMNVEV come from the germline V gene (reference sequence). The CDR3 reads CASSSIVDRGENEQFF. The CDR3, as DNA: TGTGCCAGCAGTAGTATAGTGGACAGGGGGGAAAATGAGCAGTTCTTC.